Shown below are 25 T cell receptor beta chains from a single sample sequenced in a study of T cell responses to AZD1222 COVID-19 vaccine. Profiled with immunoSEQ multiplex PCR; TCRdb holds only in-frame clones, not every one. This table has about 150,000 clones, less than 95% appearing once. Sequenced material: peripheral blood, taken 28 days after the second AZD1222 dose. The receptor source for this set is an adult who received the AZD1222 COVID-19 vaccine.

The CDR3 loop reads CASSKLMDYLSSYNEQFF. For the CDR3, the DNA is TGTGCCAGCAGCAAGCTTATGGATTATCTCAGCTCCTACAATGAGCAGTTCTTC. The chain recombines TRBV7-9 with TRBJ2-1; D gene unclear. The V end lost 5 bases, the J end lost 0 bases, and 20 bases lay between the germline ends. The germline V gene has CDR1 SEHNR and CDR2 FQNEAQ (reference sequence). This CDR3 is 18 amino acids long.

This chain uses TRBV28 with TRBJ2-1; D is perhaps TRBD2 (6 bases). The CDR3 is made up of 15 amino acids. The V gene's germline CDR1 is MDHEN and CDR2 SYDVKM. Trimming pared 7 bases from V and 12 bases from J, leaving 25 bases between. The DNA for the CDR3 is TGTGCCAGCACCCCTAGCCGGGGGTCTTTGTTGGGGCAGTTCTTC. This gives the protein CASTPSRGSLLGQFF.

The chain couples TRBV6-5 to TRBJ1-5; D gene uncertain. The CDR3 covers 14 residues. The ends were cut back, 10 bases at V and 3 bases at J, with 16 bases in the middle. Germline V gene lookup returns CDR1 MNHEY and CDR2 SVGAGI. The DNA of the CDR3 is TGTGCCACCACGTCGCAACGACTCAATCAGCCCCAGCATTTT. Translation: CATTSQRLNQPQHF.

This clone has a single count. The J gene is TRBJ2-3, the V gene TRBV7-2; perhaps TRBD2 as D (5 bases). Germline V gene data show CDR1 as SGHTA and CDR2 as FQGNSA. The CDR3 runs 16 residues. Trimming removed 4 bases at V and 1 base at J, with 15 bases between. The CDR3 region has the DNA TGTGCCAGCAGCTGGACTTTTGGTAGCGGCACAGATACGCAGTATTTT. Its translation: CASSWTFGSGTDTQYF.

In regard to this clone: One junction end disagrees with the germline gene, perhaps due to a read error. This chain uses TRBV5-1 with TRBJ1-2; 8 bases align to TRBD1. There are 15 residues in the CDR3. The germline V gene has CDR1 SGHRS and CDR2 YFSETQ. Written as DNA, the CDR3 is TGCGCCAGCAGTTTGGGTGGACAGGGTGGCTATGGCTACACCTTC. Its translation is CASSLGGQGGYGYTF.

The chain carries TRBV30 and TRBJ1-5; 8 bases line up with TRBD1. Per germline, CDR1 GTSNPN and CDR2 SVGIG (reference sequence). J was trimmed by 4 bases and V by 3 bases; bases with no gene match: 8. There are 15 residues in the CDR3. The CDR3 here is CAWSVMDRANQPQHF. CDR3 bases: TGTGCCTGGAGCGTAATGGACAGGGCGAATCAGCCCCAGCATTTT.

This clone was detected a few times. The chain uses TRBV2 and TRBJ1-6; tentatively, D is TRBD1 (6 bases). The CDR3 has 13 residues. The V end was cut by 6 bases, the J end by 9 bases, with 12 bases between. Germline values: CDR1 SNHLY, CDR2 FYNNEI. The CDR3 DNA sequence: TGTGCCAGCAGGGGGGGGGCAGGTTCACCCCTCCACTTT. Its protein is CASRGGAGSPLHF.

The CDR3, as DNA: TGTGCCAGCAGTTTAACAGCAGCTAACTATGGCTACACCTTC. Its protein is CASSLTAANYGYTF. The V gene is TRBV6-5, the J gene TRBJ1-2; no clear D. V lost 4 bases, J lost 0 bases, and 9 bases lay in between. Germline V CDR1 and CDR2: MNHEY, SVGAGI. CDR3 length: 14 residues.

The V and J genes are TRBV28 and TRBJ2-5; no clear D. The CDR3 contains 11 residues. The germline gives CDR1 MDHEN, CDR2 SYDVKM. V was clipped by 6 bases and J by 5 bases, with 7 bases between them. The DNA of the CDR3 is TGTGCCAGCAGCTACGGGGAGACCCAGTACTTC. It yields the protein CASSYGETQYF.

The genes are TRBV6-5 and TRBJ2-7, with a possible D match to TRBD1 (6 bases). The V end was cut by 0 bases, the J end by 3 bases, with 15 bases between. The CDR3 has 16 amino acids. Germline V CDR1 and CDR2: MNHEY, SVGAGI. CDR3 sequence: CASSYSVLRGYYEQYF. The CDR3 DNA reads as TGTGCCAGCAGTTACTCAGTCCTCAGGGGCTACTACGAGCAGTACTTC.

The CDR3 nucleotides are TGTGCCAGCAGCAAGGAAGGGCCCGCGTGGGTAGAGACCCAGTACTTC. Translating gives CASSKEGPAWVETQYF. This chain connects TRBV21-1 to TRBJ2-5. TRBV21-1 is recorded as a pseudogene. The CDR3 covers 16 residues.

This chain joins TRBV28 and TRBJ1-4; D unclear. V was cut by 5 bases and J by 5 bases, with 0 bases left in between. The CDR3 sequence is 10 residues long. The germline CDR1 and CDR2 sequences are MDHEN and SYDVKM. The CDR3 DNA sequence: TGTGCCAGCAGTAATGAAAAACTGTTTTTT. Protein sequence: CASSNEKLFF.

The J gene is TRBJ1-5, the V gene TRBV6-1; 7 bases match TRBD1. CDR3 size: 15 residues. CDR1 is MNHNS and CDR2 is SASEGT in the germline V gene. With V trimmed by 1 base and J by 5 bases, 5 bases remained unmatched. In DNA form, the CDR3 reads TGTGCCAGCAGTGAAGGGGACAGAATTTATCAGCCCCAGCATTTT. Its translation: CASSEGDRIYQPQHF.

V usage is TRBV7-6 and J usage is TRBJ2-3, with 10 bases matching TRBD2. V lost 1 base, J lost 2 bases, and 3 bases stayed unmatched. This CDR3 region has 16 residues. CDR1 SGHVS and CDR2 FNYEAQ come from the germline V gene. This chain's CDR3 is CASSLDGTSATDTQYF. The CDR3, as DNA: TGTGCCAGCAGCTTAGACGGGACTAGCGCCACAGATACGCAGTATTTT. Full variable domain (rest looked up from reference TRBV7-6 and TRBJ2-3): GAGVSQSPRYKVTKRGQDVALRCDPISGHVSLYWYRQALGQGPEFLTYFNYEAQQDKSGLPNDRFSAERPEGSISTLTIQRTEQRDSAMYRCASSLDGTSATDTQYFGPGTRLTVL.

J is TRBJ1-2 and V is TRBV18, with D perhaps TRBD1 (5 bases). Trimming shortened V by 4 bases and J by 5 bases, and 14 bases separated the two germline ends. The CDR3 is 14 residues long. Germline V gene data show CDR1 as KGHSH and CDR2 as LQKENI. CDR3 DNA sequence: TGTGCCAGCTCACACCAGGACAAATTTTATGGCTACACCTTC. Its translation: CASSHQDKFYGYTF.

The DNA for the CDR3 is TGTGCCAGCAGTGACCAGGGTGTTCAGCCCCAGCATTTT. The encoded protein is CASSDQGVQPQHF. This chain connects TRBV6-1 to TRBJ1-5; D perhaps matches TRBD1 (5 bases). The CDR3 extends over 13 amino acids. The V gene's germline CDR1 is MNHNS and CDR2 SASEGT. The germline V and J ends were trimmed by 3 bases and 6 bases, with 9 bases remaining between them.

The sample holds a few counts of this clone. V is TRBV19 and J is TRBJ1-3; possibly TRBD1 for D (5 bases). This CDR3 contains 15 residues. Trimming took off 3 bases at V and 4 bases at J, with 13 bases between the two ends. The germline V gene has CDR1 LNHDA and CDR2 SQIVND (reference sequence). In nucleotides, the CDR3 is TGTGCCAGTAGTATCATCGGTAGGACAGGAAACACCATATATTTT. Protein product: CASSIIGRTGNTIYF.

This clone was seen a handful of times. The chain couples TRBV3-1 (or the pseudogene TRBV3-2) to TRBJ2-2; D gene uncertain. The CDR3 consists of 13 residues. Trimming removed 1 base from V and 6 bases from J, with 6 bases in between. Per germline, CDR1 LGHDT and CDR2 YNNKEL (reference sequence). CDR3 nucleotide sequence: TGTGCCAGCAGCCAAGTCATCGCCGGGGAGCTGTTTTTT. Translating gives CASSQVIAGELFF.

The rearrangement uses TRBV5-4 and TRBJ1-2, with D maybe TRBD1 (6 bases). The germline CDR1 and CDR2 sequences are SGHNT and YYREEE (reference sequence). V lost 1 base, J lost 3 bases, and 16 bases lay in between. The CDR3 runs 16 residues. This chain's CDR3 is CASSLSARTEYYGYTF. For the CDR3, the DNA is TGTGCCAGCAGCTTGTCGGCCAGGACAGAGTACTATGGCTACACCTTC.

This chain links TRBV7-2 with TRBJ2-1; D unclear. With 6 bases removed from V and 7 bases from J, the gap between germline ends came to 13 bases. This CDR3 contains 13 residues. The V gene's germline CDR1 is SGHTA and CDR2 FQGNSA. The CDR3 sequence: CASRVDPLNEQFF. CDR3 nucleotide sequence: TGTGCCAGCAGAGTAGACCCCCTAAATGAGCAGTTCTTC.

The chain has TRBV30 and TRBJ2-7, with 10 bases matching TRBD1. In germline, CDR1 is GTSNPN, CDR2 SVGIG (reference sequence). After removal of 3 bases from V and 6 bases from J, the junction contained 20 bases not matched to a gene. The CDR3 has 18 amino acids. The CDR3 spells CAWSPGTGVFSPSAEQYF. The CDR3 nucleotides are TGTGCCTGGAGCCCCGGGACAGGGGTTTTCAGTCCATCTGCCGAGCAGTACTTC.

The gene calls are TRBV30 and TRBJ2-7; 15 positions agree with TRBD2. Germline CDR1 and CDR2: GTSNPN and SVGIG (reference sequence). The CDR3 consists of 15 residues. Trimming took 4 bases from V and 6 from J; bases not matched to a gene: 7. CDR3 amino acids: CAWTREGLAGGEQYF. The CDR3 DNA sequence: TGTGCCTGGACCCGAGAGGGACTAGCGGGGGGCGAGCAGTACTTC. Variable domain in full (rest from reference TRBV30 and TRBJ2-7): SQTIHQWPATLVQPVGSPLSLECTVEGTSNPNLYWYRQAAGRGLQLLFYSVGIGQISSEVPQNLSASRPQDRQFILSSKKLLLSDSGFYLCAWTREGLAGGEQYFGPGTRLTVT.

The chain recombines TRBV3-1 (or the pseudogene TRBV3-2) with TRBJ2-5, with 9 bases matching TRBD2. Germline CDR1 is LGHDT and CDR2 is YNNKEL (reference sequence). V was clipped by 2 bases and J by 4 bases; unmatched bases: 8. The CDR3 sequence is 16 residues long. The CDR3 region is CASSQRRGGLGETQYF. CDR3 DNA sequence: TGTGCCAGCAGCCAACGGCGGGGGGGCCTGGGAGAGACCCAGTACTTC.

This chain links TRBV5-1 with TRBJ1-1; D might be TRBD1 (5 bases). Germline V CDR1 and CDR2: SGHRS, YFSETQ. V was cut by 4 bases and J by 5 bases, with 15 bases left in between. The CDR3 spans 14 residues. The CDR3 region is CASSTGTGWTEAFF. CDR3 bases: TGCGCCAGCAGCACCGGGACCGGATGGACTGAAGCTTTCTTT.

The CDR3, as DNA: TGTGCCAGTAACCAGGGGCCGGTCACCGGGGAGCTGTTTTTT. Encoded protein: CASNQGPVTGELFF. V gene TRBV19 combines with J gene TRBJ2-2; D perhaps matches TRBD1 (6 bases). Looked up from germline, CDR1 is LNHDA and CDR2 is SQIVND (reference sequence). V lost 7 bases and J 4 bases, leaving 13 bases between the germline ends. This CDR3 is built from 14 residues.